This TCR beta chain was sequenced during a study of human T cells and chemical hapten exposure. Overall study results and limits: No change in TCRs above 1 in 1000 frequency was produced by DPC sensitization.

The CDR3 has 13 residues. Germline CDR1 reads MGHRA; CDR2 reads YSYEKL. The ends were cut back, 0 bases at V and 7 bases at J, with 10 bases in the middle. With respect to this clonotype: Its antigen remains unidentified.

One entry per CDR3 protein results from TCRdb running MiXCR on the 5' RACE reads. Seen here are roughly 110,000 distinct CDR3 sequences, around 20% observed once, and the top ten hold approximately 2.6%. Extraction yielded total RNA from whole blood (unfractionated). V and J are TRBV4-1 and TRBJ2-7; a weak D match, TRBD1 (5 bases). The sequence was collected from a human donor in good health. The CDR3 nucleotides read TGCGCCAGCAGCCAAGATAGACAGAGGGAGCAGTACTTC. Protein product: CASSQDRQREQYF.